This entry lists 8 T cell receptor beta chains sequenced from one sample in a study of cytomegalovirus exposure and HLA in healthy donors. Libraries were prepared by immunoSEQ multiplex PCR; TCRdb keeps only in-frame clonotypes and omits some of them. Of approximately 280,000 clones listed, around nine tenths are singletons. Sequenced material: PBMCs. The receptors derive from a woman between 18 and 29 years old in good health and CMV-seronegative.

J is TRBJ2-7 and V is TRBV5-1, with D hard to call. This CDR3 comprises 18 residues. CDR1 and CDR2 from the germline V gene are SGHRS and YFSETQ. Trimming stripped 0 bases from V and 5 bases from J, with 24 bases between. The DNA for the CDR3 is TGCGCCAGCAGCTTGGGACGGCTGCTGGGTAAACTAAGCCACGAGCAGTACTTC. It yields the protein CASSLGRLLGKLSHEQYF.

V and J are TRBV6-5 and TRBJ2-6; D is possibly TRBD1 (5 bases). The CDR3 consists of 14 residues. Trimming removed 11 bases from V and 0 bases from J, with 11 bases in between. Looked up from germline, CDR1 is MNHEY and CDR2 is SVGAGI. CDR3 nucleotide sequence: TGTGCCGCGATGGGGCCCTCTGGGGCCAACGTCCTGACTTTC. It translates to CAAMGPSGANVLTF.

The J gene is TRBJ1-2, the V gene TRBV9, with 7 positions matching TRBD1. The germline V gene has CDR1 SGDLS and CDR2 YYNGEE. Trimming at V came to 2 bases and at J to 4 bases, leaving 2 bases not matched to a gene. The CDR3 has 13 residues. In nucleotides, the CDR3 is TGTGCCAGCAGCGTTGCAGGGGGCTATGGCTACACCTTC. This codes for CASSVAGGYGYTF.

The V call is TRBV11-2, the J call TRBJ2-5; TRBD1 might be the D (5 bases). V was shortened by 5 bases and J by 4 bases, with 14 bases between the two germline ends. In germline, CDR1 is SGHAT, CDR2 FQNNGV. This CDR3 contains 14 residues. The CDR3 sequence: CASSPDRFGETQYF. The CDR3 DNA reads as TGTGCCAGCAGCCCCGACAGATTCGGAGAGACCCAGTACTTC.

This rearrangement joins TRBV5-1 to TRBJ2-7, with D possibly matching TRBD1 (5 bases). There are 14 residues in the CDR3. The germline V and J ends were trimmed by 0 bases and 2 bases, with 9 bases remaining between them. Germline-derived CDR1 and CDR2 are SGHRS and YFSETQ. CDR3 DNA: TGCGCCAGCAGCTTGGCACAGGTTCCCTACGAGCAGTACTTC. It specifies CASSLAQVPYEQYF.

As regards this clone: Other DNA sequences in the sample encode the same CDR3. The chain carries TRBV4-2 and TRBJ2-7; the match to TRBD1 covers 7 bases. The CDR3 contains 14 residues. Germline assignment: CDR1 LGHNA and CDR2 YNFKEQ. Germline trimming cut 1 base from V and 4 bases from J; bases unmatched to any gene: 4. CDR3 protein: CASSQGQGAYEQYF. In nucleotides, the CDR3 is TGTGCCAGCAGCCAAGGACAGGGAGCATACGAGCAGTACTTC.

The CDR3 DNA reads TGTGCCATCAGTGACGGCAGGGTCCGCACTGAAGCTTTCTTT. Translating gives CAISDGRVRTEAFF. The chain links TRBV10-3 to TRBJ1-1, with a tentative D call TRBD1 (5 bases). This CDR3 region has 14 residues. Per germline, CDR1 ENHRY and CDR2 SYGVKD. Trimming removed 3 bases from V and 4 bases from J, with 12 bases in between.

The CDR3 region has the DNA TGCGCCAGCAGCGTCCGGGACAGGGGTGCAACTAATGAAAAACTGTTTTTT. Encoded protein: CASSVRDRGATNEKLFF. This chain uses TRBV5-1 with TRBJ1-4; 10 positions match TRBD1. The germline CDR1 and CDR2 sequences are SGHRS and YFSETQ. After removal of 4 bases from V and 0 bases from J, the junction contained 6 bases not matched to a gene. This CDR3 contains 17 residues.